This T cell receptor (beta chain) was recovered during a study of blood T cell repertoires in COVID-19. CDR3 size: 13 residues. Germline V gives CDR1 SNHLY, CDR2 FYNNEI. Trimming pared 6 bases from V and 7 bases from J, leaving 15 bases between. Clones were read by immunoSEQ multiplex PCR, and TCRdb kept only the in-frame ones, dropping some. Of some 300,000 clones listed, roughly nine tenths are singletons. This sequence originates from a woman aged 45-65 years who had been exposed to COVID-19. The V and J genes are TRBV2 and TRBJ2-5; the D is unclear. Specimen: PBMCs or T cells enriched from blood (not recorded which). The CDR3 region is CASSPSTFGTQYF. CDR3 sequence (DNA): TGTGCCAGCAGCCCATCCACCTTCGGGACCCAGTACTTC.